This T cell receptor (beta chain) was documented in a study of T cell responses to AZD1222 COVID-19 vaccine. Study in general: Second-dose timings of about 4 or about 12 weeks were pooled.

A remark on this clone: Its antigen is unidentified.

Produced via immunoSEQ multiplex PCR; TCRdb's table is partial and in-frame only. The table has roughly 150,000 clones, roughly 92% seen once; the top ten hold around 1.3%. Germline V gene sequence: CDR1 SGHTA, CDR2 FQGNSA. Trimming shortened V by 5 bases and J by 5 bases, and 12 bases separated the two germline ends. This CDR3 is 14 amino acids long. Study-level points and caveats: Of the AZD1222 recipients, only 5 or 6 were seropositive at baseline. Reportedly, nearly half of unique spike TCRs recognized epitopes outside B.1.351/B.1.1.7 mutations. Spike as a whole was targeted by vaccine-associated CD4 TCRs, dominant at 160-218 and 743-854.

This specimen was peripheral blood, taken on day 0 of AZD1222 vaccination. The chain carries TRBV7-2 and TRBJ1-4, with no clear D. The clonotype originates from an adult in good health. This CDR3 reads CASSPWVFNEKLFF. Written as DNA, the CDR3 is TGTGCCAGCAGCCCCTGGGTGTTCAATGAAAAACTGTTTTTT.